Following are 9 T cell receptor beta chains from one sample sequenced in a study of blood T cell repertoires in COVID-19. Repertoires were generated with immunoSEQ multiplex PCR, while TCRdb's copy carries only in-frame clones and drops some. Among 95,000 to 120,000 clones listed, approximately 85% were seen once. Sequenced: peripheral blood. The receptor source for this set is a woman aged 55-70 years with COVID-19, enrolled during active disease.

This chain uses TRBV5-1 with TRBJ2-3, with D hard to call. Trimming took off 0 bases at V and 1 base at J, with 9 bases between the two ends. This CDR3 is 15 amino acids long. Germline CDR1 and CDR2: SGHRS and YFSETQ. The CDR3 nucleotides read TGCGCCAGCAGCTTGGCCACCCCAGGCACAGATACGCAGTATTTT. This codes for CASSLATPGTDTQYF. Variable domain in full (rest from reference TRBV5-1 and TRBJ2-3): KAGVTQTPRYLIKTRGQQVTLSCSPISGHRSVSWYQQTPGQGLQFLFEYFSETQRNKGNFPGRFSGRQFSNSRSEMNVSTLELGDSALYLCASSLATPGTDTQYFGPGTRLTVL.

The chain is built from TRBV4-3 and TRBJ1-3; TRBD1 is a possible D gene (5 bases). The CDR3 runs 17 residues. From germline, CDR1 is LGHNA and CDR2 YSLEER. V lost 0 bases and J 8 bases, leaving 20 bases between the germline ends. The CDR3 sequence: CASSQDRGGLGSDTIYF. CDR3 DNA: TGCGCCAGCAGCCAAGATCGCGGGGGACTGGGCTCGGACACCATATATTTT.

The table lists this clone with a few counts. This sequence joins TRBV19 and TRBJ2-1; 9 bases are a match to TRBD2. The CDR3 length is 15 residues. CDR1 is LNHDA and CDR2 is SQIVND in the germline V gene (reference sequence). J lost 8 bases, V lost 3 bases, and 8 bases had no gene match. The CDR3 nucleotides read TGTGCCAGTAGTATCCAGGCTAGCGGGGAATATGAGCAGTTCTTC. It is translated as CASSIQASGEYEQFF.

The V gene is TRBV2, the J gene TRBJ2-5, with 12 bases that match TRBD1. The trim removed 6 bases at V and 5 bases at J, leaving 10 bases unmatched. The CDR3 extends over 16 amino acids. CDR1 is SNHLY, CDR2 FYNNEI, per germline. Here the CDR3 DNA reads TGTGCCAGCAGCGGGTCCGGGACAGGGGGCGAGGAGACCCAGTACTTC. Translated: CASSGSGTGGEETQYF. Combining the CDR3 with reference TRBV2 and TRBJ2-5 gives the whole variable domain EPEVTQTPSHQVTQMGQEVILRCVPISNHLYFYWYRQILGQKVEFLVSFYNNEISEKSEIFDDQFSVERPDGSNFTLKIRSTKLEDSAMYFCASSGSGTGGEETQYFGPGTRLLVL.

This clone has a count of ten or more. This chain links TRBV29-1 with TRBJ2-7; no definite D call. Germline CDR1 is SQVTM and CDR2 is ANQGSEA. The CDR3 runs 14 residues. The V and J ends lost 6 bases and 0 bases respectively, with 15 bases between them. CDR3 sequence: CSVLFDFSSYEQYF. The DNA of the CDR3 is TGCAGCGTCCTATTCGACTTCTCCTCCTACGAGCAGTACTTC.

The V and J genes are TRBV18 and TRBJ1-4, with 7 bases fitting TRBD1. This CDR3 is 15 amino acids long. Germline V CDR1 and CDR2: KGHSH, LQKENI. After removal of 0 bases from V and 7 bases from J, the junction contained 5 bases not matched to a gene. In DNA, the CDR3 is TGTGCCAGCTCACCACCAAGGGGGCGAGGTGAAAAACTGTTTTTT. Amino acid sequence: CASSPPRGRGEKLFF.

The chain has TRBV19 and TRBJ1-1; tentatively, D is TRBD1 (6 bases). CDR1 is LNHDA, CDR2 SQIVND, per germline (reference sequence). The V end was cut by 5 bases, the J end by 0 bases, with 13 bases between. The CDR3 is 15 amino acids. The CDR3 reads CASSFGEGVNTEAFF. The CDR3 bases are TGTGCCAGTAGTTTCGGGGAGGGGGTGAACACTGAAGCTTTCTTT.

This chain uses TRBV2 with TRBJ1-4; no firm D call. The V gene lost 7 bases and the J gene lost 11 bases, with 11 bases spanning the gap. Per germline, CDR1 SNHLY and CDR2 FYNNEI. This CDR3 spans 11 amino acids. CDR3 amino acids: CASMSMRKLFF. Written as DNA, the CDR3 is TGTGCCAGCATGAGTATGAGGAAACTGTTTTTT.

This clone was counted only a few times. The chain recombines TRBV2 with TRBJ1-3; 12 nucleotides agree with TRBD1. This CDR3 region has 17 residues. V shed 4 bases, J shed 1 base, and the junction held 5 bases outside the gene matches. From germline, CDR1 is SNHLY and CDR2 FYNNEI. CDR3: CASSAGTGGASGNTIYF. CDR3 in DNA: TGTGCCAGCAGTGCTGGGACAGGGGGCGCTTCTGGAAACACCATATATTTT.